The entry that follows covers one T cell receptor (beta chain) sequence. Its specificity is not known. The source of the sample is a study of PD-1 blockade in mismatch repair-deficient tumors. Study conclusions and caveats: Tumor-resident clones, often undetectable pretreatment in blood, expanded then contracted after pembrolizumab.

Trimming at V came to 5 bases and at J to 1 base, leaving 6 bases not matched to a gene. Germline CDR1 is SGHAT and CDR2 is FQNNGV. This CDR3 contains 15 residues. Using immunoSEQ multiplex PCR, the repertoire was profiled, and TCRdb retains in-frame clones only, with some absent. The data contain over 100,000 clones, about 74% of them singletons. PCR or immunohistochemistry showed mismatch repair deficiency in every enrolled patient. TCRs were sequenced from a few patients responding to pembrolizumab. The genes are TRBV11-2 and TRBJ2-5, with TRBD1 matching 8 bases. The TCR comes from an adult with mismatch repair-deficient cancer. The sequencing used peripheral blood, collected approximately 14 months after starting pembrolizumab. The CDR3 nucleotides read TGTGCCAGCAGCGGGGACGGACAGGGCCAAGAGACCCAGTACTTC. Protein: CASSGDGQGQETQYF.